A selection of T cell receptor beta chains follows, all from one sample in a study of CD8+ T cells in alopecia areata. TCRdb's copy holds only in-frame clones and misses some; the assay was immunoSEQ multiplex PCR. The sample shows about 180,000 clones, around 63% of them seen only once. Sequenced here: CD4+ T cells sorted from blood, sampled at week 0. The receptors here all came from a human donor with alopecia areata. Both conserved end residues are part of each CDR3. Fields, in order: V gene, D gene, J gene, clone size, CDR3 protein, CDR3 DNA. A D gene is named only where the DNA matches it firmly. Where a row states a size, it is once, few, many or the class of an expanded clone; other rows omit it.

>TRBV7-2|TRBD1|TRBJ2-7|.
CASSGDRAEQYF
TGTGCCAGCAGCGGGGACAGGGCCGAGCAGTACTTC
>TRBV30|.|TRBJ2-7|.
CAWSRWDLDEQYF
TGTGCCTGGAGTAGGTGGGATTTGGACGAGCAGTACTTC
>TRBV7-2|.|TRBJ2-3|few
CASSLGLAYGTDTQYF
TGTGCCAGCAGCTTAGGCCTCGCCTACGGGACAGATACGCAGTATTTT
>TRBV29-1|TRBD1|TRBJ1-2|.
CSVGRDRGFGYTF
TGCAGCGTCGGCCGGGACAGGGGTTTTGGATACACCTTC
>TRBV13|TRBD1|TRBJ1-2|.
CASSQGQGVIGYTF
TGTGCCAGCAGCCAGGGACAGGGAGTTATTGGCTACACCTTC
>TRBV29-1|.|TRBJ1-2|few
CSVLGGGNYGYTF
TGCAGCGTCCTCGGGGGGGGAAACTATGGCTACACCTTC
>TRBV29-1|.|TRBJ1-3|.
CSVESVGAQDTIYF
TGCAGCGTTGAATCGGTCGGGGCACAAGACACCATATATTTT
>TRBV5-1|.|TRBJ2-1|.
CASSLESGNEQFF
TGCGCCAGCAGCTTGGAATCTGGGAATGAGCAGTTCTTC
>TRBV4-1|.|TRBJ2-7|.
CASSPLGRSYEQYF
TGCGCCAGCAGCCCTCTAGGCAGATCCTACGAGCAGTACTTC
>TRBV30|.|TRBJ1-1|few
CAWSRTLNTEAFF
TGTGCCTGGAGTCGGACGCTGAACACTGAAGCTTTCTTT
>TRBV4-3|TRBD1|TRBJ2-7|.
CASSPKGTGGLGEQYF
TGCGCCAGCAGCCCGAAAGGGACAGGGGGCTTGGGGGAGCAGTACTTC
>TRBV29-1|.|TRBJ2-6|few
CSVEFWSSGANVLTF
TGCAGCGTTGAATTTTGGAGCTCTGGGGCCAACGTCCTGACTTTC
>TRBV7-2|.|TRBJ2-4|medium-sized
CASSPRDIQYF
TGTGCCAGCAGCCCGAGGGACATTCAGTACTTC
>TRBV11-3|.|TRBJ2-3|many
CASSLNHADTQYF
TGTGCCAGCAGCTTAAACCATGCAGATACGCAGTATTTT
>TRBV5-1|.|TRBJ2-1|.
CASSFNGGDYNEQFF
TGCGCCAGCAGCTTTAACGGCGGTGACTACAATGAGCAGTTCTTC
>TRBV6-1|TRBD1|TRBJ1-5|.
CASRSTGGMNQPQHF
TGTGCCAGCAGGTCGACAGGGGGCATGAATCAGCCCCAGCATTTT
>TRBV19|.|TRBJ1-5|.
CASRDQGLVYQPQHF
TGTGCCAGTAGAGACCAGGGTTTAGTTTATCAGCCCCAGCATTTT
>TRBV5-1|.|TRBJ2-7|.
CASSLVGYEQYF
TGCGCCAGCAGCTTGGTCGGTTACGAGCAGTACTTC
>TRBV29-1|TRBD2|TRBJ2-3|.
CSVEKGLAGGASTQYF
TGCAGCGTTGAAAAAGGACTAGCGGGGGGGGCGTCTACGCAGTATTTT
>TRBV6-1|.|TRBJ1-6|.
CASSEYDVLNSPLHF
TGTGCCAGCAGTGAATACGACGTGCTGAATTCACCCCTCCACTTT
>TRBV29-1|.|TRBJ2-7|few
CSVVGTSWPYEQYF
TGCAGCGTTGTAGGGACTTCATGGCCCTACGAGCAGTACTTC
>TRBV29-1|.|TRBJ1-1|.
CSVYKSMNTEAFF
TGCAGCGTTTATAAGTCAATGAACACTGAAGCTTTCTTT
>TRBV5-1|TRBD1|TRBJ1-6|.
CASSSGQGNSPLHF
TGCGCCAGCAGCTCGGGACAGGGGAATTCACCCCTCCACTTT
>TRBV11-3|.|TRBJ1-6|few
CASRTGDSPLHF
TGTGCCAGCAGAACGGGGGATTCACCCCTCCACTTT
>TRBV7-9|.|TRBJ1-2|.
CASSLAANYGYTF
TGTGCCAGCAGCTTAGCAGCGAACTATGGCTACACCTTC
>TRBV29-1|.|TRBJ2-6|.
CSVDTSGANVLTF
TGCAGCGTTGACACGTCTGGGGCCAACGTCCTGACTTTC
>TRBV20-1|TRBD1|TRBJ2-7|few
CSAFGQGVYF
TGCAGTGCTTTTGGACAGGGAGTTTACTTC
>TRBV19|.|TRBJ1-1|few
CASSIEGIGTEAFF
TGTGCCAGTAGTATAGAGGGCATTGGGACTGAAGCTTTCTTT
>TRBV9|TRBD2|TRBJ2-3|.
CASSPVGLARTDTQYF
TGTGCCAGCAGCCCTGTCGGACTAGCAAGGACGGATACGCAGTATTTT
>TRBV29-1|.|TRBJ1-2|few
CSVEVRDYGYTF
TGCAGCGTTGAAGTTAGGGACTATGGCTACACCTTC
>TRBV4-3|TRBD2|TRBJ2-6|.
CASSPYFDGGAGANVLTF
TGCGCCAGCAGCCCCTATTTTGACGGGGGGGCTGGGGCCAACGTCCTGACTTTC
>TRBV18|TRBD2|TRBJ2-3|once
CASSPSLSGGTDTQYF
TGTGCCAGCTCACCATCCCTTAGCGGGGGGACAGATACGCAGTATTTT
>TRBV14|.|TRBJ1-2|.
CASSRAPTDYGYTF
TGTGCCAGCAGCCGCGCCCCGACAGACTATGGCTACACCTTC
>TRBV29-1|.|TRBJ1-1|few
CSAVGGVNTEAFF
TGCAGCGCTGTAGGGGGGGTGAACACTGAAGCTTTCTTT
>TRBV7-2|.|TRBJ2-5|.
CASSSIRQETQYF
TGTGCCAGCAGCTCTATACGTCAAGAGACCCAGTACTTC
>TRBV15|TRBD1|TRBJ2-1|.
CATGQGSYNEQFF
TGTGCCACGGGACAGGGTTCCTACAATGAGCAGTTCTTC
>TRBV5-6|TRBD1|TRBJ1-1|.
CASSPGTGRAFF
TGTGCCAGCAGCCCCGGGACAGGGAGGGCTTTCTTT
>TRBV29-1|.|TRBJ2-2|.
CSVAGKGNTGELFF
TGCAGCGTTGCAGGGAAGGGAAACACCGGGGAGCTGTTTTTT
>TRBV7-2|.|TRBJ2-3|.
CASSYRLGSSYTDTQYF
TGTGCCAGCAGCTACCGACTAGGGTCCAGTTACACAGATACGCAGTATTTT
>TRBV10-3|TRBD2|TRBJ2-3|.
CAISLAGATDTQYF
TGTGCCATCAGTTTAGCGGGGGCCACAGATACGCAGTATTTT
>TRBV30|.|TRBJ1-5|few
CAWSAGVDQPQHF
TGTGCCTGGAGTGCAGGGGTTGATCAGCCCCAGCATTTT
>TRBV15|.|TRBJ1-2|few
CATSRGRENYGYTF
TGTGCCACCAGCAGAGGTCGGGAGAACTATGGCTACACCTTC
>TRBV29-1|.|TRBJ2-5|few
CSVDVVGETQYF
TGCAGCGTTGATGTGGTAGGGGAGACCCAGTACTTC
>TRBV20-1|.|TRBJ1-5|.
CSASKGQPQHF
TGCAGTGCTTCCAAAGGACAGCCCCAGCATTTT
>TRBV29-1|.|TRBJ2-5|.
CSVEGRAARETQYF
TGCAGCGTTGAAGGAAGGGCCGCCCGGGAGACCCAGTACTTC
>TRBV30|.|TRBJ1-1|.
CAWSGGRASNTEAFF
TGTGCCTGGAGTGGTGGCCGGGCGTCGAACACTGAAGCTTTCTTT
>TRBV29-1|.|TRBJ2-1|.
CSVALASNEQFF
TGCAGCGTTGCCCTAGCCAGCAATGAGCAGTTCTTC
>TRBV29-1|.|TRBJ2-7|.
CSVGGAYEQYF
TGCAGCGTCGGGGGCGCGTACGAGCAGTACTTC
>TRBV7-3|.|TRBJ1-6|few
CASSLRGSSSPLHF
TGTGCCAGCAGCTTAAGGGGGAGTAGCTCACCCCTCCACTTT
>TRBV7-2|.|TRBJ2-1|.
CASSAGHSNEQFF
TGTGCCAGCAGCGCTGGACACAGCAATGAGCAGTTCTTC
>TRBV5-1|TRBD1|TRBJ2-5|few
CASHTPGTAETQYF
TGCGCCAGCCACACCCCTGGGACAGCCGAGACCCAGTACTTC
>TRBV9|.|TRBJ1-1|.
CASSAEGELGAFF
TGTGCCAGCAGCGCGGAGGGGGAATTGGGAGCTTTCTTT
>TRBV7-2|.|TRBJ1-4|few
CASSFMRTENEKLFF
TGTGCCAGCAGCTTTATGAGGACGGAGAATGAAAAACTGTTTTTT